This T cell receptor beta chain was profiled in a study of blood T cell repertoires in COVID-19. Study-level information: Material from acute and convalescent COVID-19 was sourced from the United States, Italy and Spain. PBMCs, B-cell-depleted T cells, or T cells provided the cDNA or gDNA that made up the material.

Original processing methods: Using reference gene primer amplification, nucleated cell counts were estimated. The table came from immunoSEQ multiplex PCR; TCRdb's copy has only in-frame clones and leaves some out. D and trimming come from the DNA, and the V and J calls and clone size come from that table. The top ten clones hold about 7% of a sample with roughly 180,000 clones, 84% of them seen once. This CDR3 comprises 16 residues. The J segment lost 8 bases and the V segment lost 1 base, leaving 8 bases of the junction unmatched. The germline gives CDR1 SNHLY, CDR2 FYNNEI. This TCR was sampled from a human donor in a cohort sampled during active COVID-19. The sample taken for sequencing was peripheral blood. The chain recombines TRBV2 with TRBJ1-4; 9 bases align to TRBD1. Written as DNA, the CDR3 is TGTGCCAGCAGTGAAGGCATTAGGACAGGGGTGGAAAAACTGTTTTTT. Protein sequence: CASSEGIRTGVEKLFF. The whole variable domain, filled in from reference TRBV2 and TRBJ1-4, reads EPEVTQTPSHQVTQMGQEVILRCVPISNHLYFYWYRQILGQKVEFLVSFYNNEISEKSEIFDDQFSVERPDGSNFTLKIRSTKLEDSAMYFCASSEGIRTGVEKLFFGSGTQLSVL.